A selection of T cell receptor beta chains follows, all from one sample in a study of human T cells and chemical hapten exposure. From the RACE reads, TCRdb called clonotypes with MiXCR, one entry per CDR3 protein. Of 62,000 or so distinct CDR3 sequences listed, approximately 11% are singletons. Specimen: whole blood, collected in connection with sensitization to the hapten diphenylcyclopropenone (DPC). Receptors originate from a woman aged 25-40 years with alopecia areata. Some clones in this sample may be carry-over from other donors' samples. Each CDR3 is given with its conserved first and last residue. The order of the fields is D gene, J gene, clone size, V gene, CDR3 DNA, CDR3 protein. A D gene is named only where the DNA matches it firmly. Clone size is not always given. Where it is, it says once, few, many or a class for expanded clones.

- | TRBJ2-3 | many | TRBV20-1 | TGCAGTGCTTCAGGGTACACAGATACGCAGTATTTT | CSASGYTDTQYF
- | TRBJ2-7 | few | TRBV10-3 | TGTGCCATCAGTGAAACGAGCGCGGGAAGAGTCGACGAGCAGTACTTC | CAISETSAGRVDEQYF
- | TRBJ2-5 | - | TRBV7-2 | TGTGCCAGCAGCTTTTCAGGTTTTGAGACCCAGTACTTC | CASSFSGFETQYF
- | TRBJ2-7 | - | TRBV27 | TGTGCCAGCAGTCCGCCCGTGTACGAGCAGTACTTC | CASSPPVYEQYF
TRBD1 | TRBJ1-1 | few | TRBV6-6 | TGTGCCAGCAGTTACCGCAGACAGGGGGCCACTTATATGAACACTGAAGCTTTCTTT | CASSYRRQGATYMNTEAFF
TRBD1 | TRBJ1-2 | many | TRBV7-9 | TGTGCCAGCAGCCCTGACAGGGTCATTGGCTACACCTTC | CASSPDRVIGYTF
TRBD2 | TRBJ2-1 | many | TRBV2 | TGTGCCAGCAGTCACCGGGAGGGCCCTATCAATGAGCAGTTCTTC | CASSHREGPINEQFF
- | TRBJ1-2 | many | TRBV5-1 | TGCGCCAGCAGCACCAGGGACGGACACTATGGCTACACCTTC | CASSTRDGHYGYTF
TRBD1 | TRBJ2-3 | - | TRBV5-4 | TGTGCCAGCAGCTCTCCGGGACAGTCTACAGATACGCAGTATTTT | CASSSPGQSTDTQYF
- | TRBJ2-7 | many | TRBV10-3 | TGTGCCATCAGTGAGTCGGGCCAGGGCTTGTACTTC | CAISESGQGLYF
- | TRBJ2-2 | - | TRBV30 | TGTGCCTGGACCGAATTGGGCTCAGGGACCGGGGAGCTGTTTTTT | CAWTELGSGTGELFF
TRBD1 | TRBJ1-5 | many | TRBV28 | TGTGCGATGGGCAGGGGGCTCAATCAGCCCCAGCATTTT | CAMGRGLNQPQHF
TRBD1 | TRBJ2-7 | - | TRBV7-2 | TGTGCCAGCAGCCCGAGCCGACAGGGCCAGGGGTACTTC | CASSPSRQGQGYF
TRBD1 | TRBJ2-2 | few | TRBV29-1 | TGCAGCGTCCTACAGGGGGCGAACACCGGGGAGCTGTTTTTT | CSVLQGANTGELFF
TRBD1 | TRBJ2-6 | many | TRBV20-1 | TGCAGTGCCACAGGGGGCGCTTTTCTTGGGGCCAACGTCCTGACTTTC | CSATGGAFLGANVLTF
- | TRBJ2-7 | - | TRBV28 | TGTGCCAGCAGTTTATGGGGCAGCCCCTACGAGCAGTACTTC | CASSLWGSPYEQYF
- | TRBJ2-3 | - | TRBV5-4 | TGTGCCAGCAGCTTAGAAACTAGCACAGATACGCAGTATTTT | CASSLETSTDTQYF
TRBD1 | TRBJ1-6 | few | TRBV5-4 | TGTGCCAGCAGCTACCGGGACAGGACTTCACCCCTCCACTTT | CASSYRDRTSPLHF
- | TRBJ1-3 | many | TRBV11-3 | TGTGCCAGCAGCCGTAATAAACAGGGCTTCTCTGGAAACACCATATATTTT | CASSRNKQGFSGNTIYF
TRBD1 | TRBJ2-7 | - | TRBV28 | TGTGCCAGCAGATCTGGACAGGGGATAGACGAGCAGTACTTC | CASRSGQGIDEQYF
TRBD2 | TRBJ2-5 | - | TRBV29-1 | TGCAGCGTCGCCGTGGCTAGCGGCCAAGAGACCCAGTACTTC | CSVAVASGQETQYF
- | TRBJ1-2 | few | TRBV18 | TGTGCCAGCTCTCCGGTGGAATCTAACTATGGCTACACCTTC | CASSPVESNYGYTF
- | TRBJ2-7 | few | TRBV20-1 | TGCAGTGCTCCACCGGGGGGCAGGGAAGCGGTGCAGTACTTC | CSAPPGGREAVQYF
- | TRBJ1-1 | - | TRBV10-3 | TGTGCCATCAGTGAGTCGTTTTCTGAAGCTTTCTTT | CAISESFSEAFF
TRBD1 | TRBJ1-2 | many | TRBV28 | TGTGCCAGCGGACAGGGGCCCTCCAGCTACACCTTC | CASGQGPSSYTF
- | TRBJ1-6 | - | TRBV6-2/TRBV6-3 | TGTGCCAGCACCCGACACAATTCACCCCTCCACTTT | CASTRHNSPLHF
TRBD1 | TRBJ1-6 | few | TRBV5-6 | TGTGCCAGCAGCTTTACAGGGGACCATAATTCACCCCTCCACTTT | CASSFTGDHNSPLHF
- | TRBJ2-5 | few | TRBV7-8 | TGTGCCAGCAGCTTAGCGCCAGGGGCTAGGACCCAGTACTTC | CASSLAPGARTQYF
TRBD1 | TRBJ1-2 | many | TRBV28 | TGTGCCAGCAGTTCGGCCGGGACAGATCTTGGCTACACCTTC | CASSSAGTDLGYTF
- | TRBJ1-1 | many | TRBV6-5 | TGTGCCAGCAGTTACTCGATGTCAGGGGACACTGAAGCTTTCTTT | CASSYSMSGDTEAFF
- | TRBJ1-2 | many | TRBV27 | TGTGCCAGCAGTTTATCGTTAACAGCTCAACGCGGCTACACCTTC | CASSLSLTAQRGYTF
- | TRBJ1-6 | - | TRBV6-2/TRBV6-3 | TGTGCCAGCAGTTCCTCCGATTCACCCCTCCACTTT | CASSSSDSPLHF
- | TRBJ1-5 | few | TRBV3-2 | TGTGCCAGCAGCCTAATTCGCCGGGGGCGGCCTCGGGGCAATCAGCCCCAGCATTTT | CASSLIRRGRPRGNQPQHF
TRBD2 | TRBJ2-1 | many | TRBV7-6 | TGTGCCAGCAGCCCGACTAGCGGGAGGACCTACAATCGTGAGCAGTTCTTC | CASSPTSGRTYNREQFF
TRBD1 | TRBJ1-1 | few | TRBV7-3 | TGTGCCAGCAGCCAGGGGGGGCACACTGAAGCTTTCTTT | CASSQGGHTEAFF
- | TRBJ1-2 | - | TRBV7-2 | TGTGCCAGCAGCTTAAGGAGTGGGGACGGCTACACCTTC | CASSLRSGDGYTF
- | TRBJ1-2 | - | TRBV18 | TGTGCCAGCTCACCACTTTCCTTAGATGGCTACACCTTC | CASSPLSLDGYTF
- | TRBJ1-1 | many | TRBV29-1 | TGCAGCGGCAACGGTATGAACACTGAAGCTTTCTTT | CSGNGMNTEAFF
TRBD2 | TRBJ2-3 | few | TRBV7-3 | TGTGCCAGCAGCTTAACAGGAGGACTAGCGGACTCTAGCACAGATACGCAGTATTTT | CASSLTGGLADSSTDTQYF
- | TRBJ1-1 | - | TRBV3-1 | TGTGCCAGCAGCCAAGATTCGGAGAGGAGGAAAGCTTTCTTT | CASSQDSERRKAFF
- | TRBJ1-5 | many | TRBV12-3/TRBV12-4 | TGTGCCAGCAGCGAAGGGCGCAATCAGCCCCAGCATTTT | CASSEGRNQPQHF
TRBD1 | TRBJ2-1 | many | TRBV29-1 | TGCAGCGCCAAGCCCATTGACAGGGGTGGGAATGAGCAGTTCTTC | CSAKPIDRGGNEQFF
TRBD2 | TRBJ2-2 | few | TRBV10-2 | TGCGCCAGCAGTGAGCCACCGGGACTAGCGAACACCGGGGAGCTGTTTTTT | CASSEPPGLANTGELFF
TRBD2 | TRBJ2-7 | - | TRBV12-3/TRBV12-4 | TGTGCCAGCAGTCCCCAGACTAGCGGGGCCTACGAGCAGTACTTC | CASSPQTSGAYEQYF
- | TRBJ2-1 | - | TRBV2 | TGTGCCAGCAGTGACTCGGGATCGGGATCCCACAATGAGCAGTTCTTC | CASSDSGSGSHNEQFF
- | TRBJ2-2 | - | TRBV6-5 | TGTGCCAGCACCTGGGAGGCAACCGGGGAGCTGTTTTTT | CASTWEATGELFF
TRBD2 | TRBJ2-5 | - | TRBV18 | TGTGCCAGCTCGCCCACCAGCGGGGGAAAAGAGACCCAGTACTTC | CASSPTSGGKETQYF
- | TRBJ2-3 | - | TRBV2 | TGTGCCAGCAGTGAAGTTTCCAGGGCAACAGATACGCAGTATTTT | CASSEVSRATDTQYF
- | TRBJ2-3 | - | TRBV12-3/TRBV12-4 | TGTGCCAGCAGCCAAACAGATACGCAGTATTTT | CASSQTDTQYF
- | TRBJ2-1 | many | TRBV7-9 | TGTGCCAGCAGCTCCGGAAATGAGCAGTTCTTC | CASSSGNEQFF
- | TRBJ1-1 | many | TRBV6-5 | TGTGCCAGCAGTTACTTTCTGAACACTGAAGCTTTCTTT | CASSYFLNTEAFF
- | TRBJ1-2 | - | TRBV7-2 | TGTGCCAGCAGCCTAGGGGGACGGATCCCTGAATATGGCTACACCTTC | CASSLGGRIPEYGYTF
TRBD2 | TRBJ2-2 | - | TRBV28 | TGTGTCACAGCGGGGTTCGTCACCGGGGAGCTGTTTTTT | CVTAGFVTGELFF
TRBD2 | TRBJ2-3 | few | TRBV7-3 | TGTGCCAGCAGCTTGACTAGCGGGGGCACAGATACGCAGTATTTT | CASSLTSGGTDTQYF
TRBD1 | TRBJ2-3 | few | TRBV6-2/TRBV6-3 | TGTGCCAGCAGTTACTCCACAGGGGGTACCACAGATACGCAGTATTTT | CASSYSTGGTTDTQYF
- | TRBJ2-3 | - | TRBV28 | TGTGCCAGCCAAATGGCGGATACGCAGTATTTT | CASQMADTQYF
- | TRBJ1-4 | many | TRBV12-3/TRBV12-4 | TGTGCCAGCAGTCTGGCGGGGGGGGCTGAAAAACTGTTTTTT | CASSLAGGAEKLFF